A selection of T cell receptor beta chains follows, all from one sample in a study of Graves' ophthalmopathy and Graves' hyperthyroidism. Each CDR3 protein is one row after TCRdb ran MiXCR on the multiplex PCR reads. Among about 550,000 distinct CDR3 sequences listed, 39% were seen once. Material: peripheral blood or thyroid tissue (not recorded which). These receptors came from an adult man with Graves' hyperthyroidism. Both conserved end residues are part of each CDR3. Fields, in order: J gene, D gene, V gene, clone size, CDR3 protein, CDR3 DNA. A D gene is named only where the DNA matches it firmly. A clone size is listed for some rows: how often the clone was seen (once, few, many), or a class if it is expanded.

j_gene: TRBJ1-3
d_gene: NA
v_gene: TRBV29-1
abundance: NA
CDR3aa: CSSAGGGTGNTIYF
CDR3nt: TGCAGCAGTGCGGGTGGCGGGACTGGAAACACCATATATTTT

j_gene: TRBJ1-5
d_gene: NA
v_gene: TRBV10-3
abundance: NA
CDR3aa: CAIRDSGLMINQPQHF
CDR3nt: TGTGCCATCAGGGACTCTGGGCTCATGATCAATCAGCCCCAGCATTTT

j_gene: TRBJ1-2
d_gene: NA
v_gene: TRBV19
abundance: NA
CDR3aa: CASVESRVDRNYGYTF
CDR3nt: TGTGCCAGTGTCGAATCCCGTGTGGATAGAAACTATGGCTACACCTTC

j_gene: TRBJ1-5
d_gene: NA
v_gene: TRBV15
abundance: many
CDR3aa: CATSIGGNQPQHF
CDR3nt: TGTGCCACCAGCATAGGGGGGAATCAGCCCCAGCATTTT

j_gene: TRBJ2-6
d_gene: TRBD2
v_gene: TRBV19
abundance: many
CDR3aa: CASSLLGLADSGANVLTF
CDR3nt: TGTGCCAGTAGCTTACTCGGACTAGCGGACTCTGGGGCCAACGTCCTGACTTTC

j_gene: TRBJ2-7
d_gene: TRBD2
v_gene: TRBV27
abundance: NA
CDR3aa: CASSLSAGGPQGEQYF
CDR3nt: TGTGCCAGCAGTTTATCAGCGGGAGGGCCTCAGGGCGAGCAGTACTTC

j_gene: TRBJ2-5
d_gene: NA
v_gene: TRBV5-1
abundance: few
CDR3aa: CASSLEPGTLGTQYF
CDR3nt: TGCGCCAGCAGCTTGGAACCCGGGACCCTAGGGACCCAGTACTTC

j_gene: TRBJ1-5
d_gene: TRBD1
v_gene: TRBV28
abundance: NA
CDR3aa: CATTQTGIGNQPQHF
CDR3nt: TGTGCCACCACCCAGACAGGGATAGGCAATCAGCCCCAGCATTTT

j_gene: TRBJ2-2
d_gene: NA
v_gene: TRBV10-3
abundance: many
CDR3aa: CAISESSSVTGELFF
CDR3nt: TGTGCCATCAGTGAGTCGTCTAGCGTCACCGGGGAGCTGTTTTTT

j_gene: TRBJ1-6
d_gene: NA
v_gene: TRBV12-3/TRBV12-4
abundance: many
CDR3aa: CASRLSSYNSPLHF
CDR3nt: TGTGCCAGCAGGTTAAGCTCCTATAATTCACCCCTCCACTTT

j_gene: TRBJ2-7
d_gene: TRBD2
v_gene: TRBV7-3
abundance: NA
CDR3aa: CASSQVTSGSEQYF
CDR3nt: TGCGCCAGCAGCCAGGTGACTAGCGGGAGTGAGCAGTACTTC

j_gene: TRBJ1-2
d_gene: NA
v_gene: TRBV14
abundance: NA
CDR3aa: CASVGGVHNGYTF
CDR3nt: TGTGCCAGCGTGGGGGGCGTTCATAATGGCTACACCTTC